This paragraph reports one TCR beta chain. The target antigen is unknown. One entry per CDR3 protein results from TCRdb running MiXCR on the RT-PCR reads. The table includes over 10,000 distinct CDR3 sequences, 84% detected once. This entry belongs to a study of yellow fever vaccine responses in identical twins. Study-wide results and caveats: In identical twins, vaccine T cell responses appeared partly shared and partly individual.

This TCR was sampled from a woman between 18 and 29 years old who received the yellow fever vaccine. The specimen was T cells from blood (PBMCs), unsorted or a sorted subset (not recorded which), collected before or after yellow fever vaccination (not recorded which).

CDR3 sequence reads: CASSLGFRGNYEQYF. CDR3 DNA sequence: TGTGCCAGCAGCTTGGGTTTTCGGGGAAACTACGAGCAGTACTTC. The V call is TRBV5-4, the J call TRBJ2-7; D is possibly TRBD2 (5 bases). Germline V CDR1 and CDR2: SGHNT, YYREEE (reference sequence). This CDR3 region has 15 residues. The ends were cut back, 0 bases at V and 3 bases at J, with 13 bases in the middle.